This T cell receptor (beta chain) was found in a study of patients and donors after allogeneic stem cell transplantation. The CDR3 has 14 amino acids. Trimming shortened V by 5 bases and J by 0 bases, and 9 bases separated the two germline ends. Germline V gene sequence: CDR1 SGHAT, CDR2 FQDESV (reference sequence). TCRdb passed the RT-PCR reads through MiXCR, listing each CDR3 protein once. The data contain 20,000 to 30,000 distinct CDR3 sequences, 42% of them seen just once; the ten biggest clones take up around 80%. This chain joins TRBV11-1 and TRBJ2-3; D remains ambiguous. Material for sequencing was blood, either unsorted or a sorted T cell fraction (not recorded which). This clonotype originated in a human donor who was either an allogeneic HSCT recipient or a stem cell or donor lymphocyte infusion donor (not recorded which). It is not recorded whose cells these are; they may come from a transplant donor. CDR3 coding DNA: TGTGCCAGCAGCCAGATAGGGAGCACAGATACGCAGTATTTT. This sequence encodes CASSQIGSTDTQYF.